This T cell receptor beta chain was recorded in a study of cytomegalovirus exposure and HLA in healthy donors. In the case of this clone: Its antigen remains unidentified.

CDR3 size: 15 residues. The V gene end was trimmed by 2 bases and the J gene end by 9 bases; junction bases not matched to a gene: 8. Germline V CDR1 and CDR2: MNHNY, SVGAGI (reference sequence). PCR primers comprised 60 Vbeta and 13 Jbeta primers. Measured with immunoSEQ multiplex PCR; TCRdb has only the in-frame clones, and not every one. The sample lists around 150,000 clones, 65% to 90% occurring once. Broader study findings: Cytomegalovirus association was listed for about 160 TCR beta chains.

The sequencing sample was made of PBMCs. The origin of this receptor is a woman between 18 and 29 years old in good health and CMV-seronegative. This rearrangement joins TRBV6-6 to TRBJ2-1; TRBD2 matches at 9 bases. The CDR3 region has the DNA TGTGCCAGCAGTTACGGGACTAGCCCTATAGGTGAGCAGTTCTTC. Its protein product is CASSYGTSPIGEQFF.